The following is a TCR beta chain sequence with its context. The sample originates from a study of control samples from healthy donors and cancer patients. The ends were cut back, 2 bases at V and 6 bases at J, with 14 bases in the middle. The CDR3 has 14 amino acids. Germline values: CDR1 MNHEY, CDR2 SVGEGT. Sequencing used immunoSEQ multiplex PCR; TCRdb keeps in-frame clones, though not all of them. The table records approximately 100,000 clones, around 88% of them present only once. This TCR came from a man aged 25 to 40 in good health. The chain employs TRBV6-2 or TRBV6-3 and TRBJ2-7; D is ambiguous. Sequencing was carried out using blood. Here the CDR3 reads CASSYNDVGSEQYF. The DNA of the CDR3 is TGTGCCAGCAGTTACAACGACGTCGGTTCCGAGCAGTACTTC.